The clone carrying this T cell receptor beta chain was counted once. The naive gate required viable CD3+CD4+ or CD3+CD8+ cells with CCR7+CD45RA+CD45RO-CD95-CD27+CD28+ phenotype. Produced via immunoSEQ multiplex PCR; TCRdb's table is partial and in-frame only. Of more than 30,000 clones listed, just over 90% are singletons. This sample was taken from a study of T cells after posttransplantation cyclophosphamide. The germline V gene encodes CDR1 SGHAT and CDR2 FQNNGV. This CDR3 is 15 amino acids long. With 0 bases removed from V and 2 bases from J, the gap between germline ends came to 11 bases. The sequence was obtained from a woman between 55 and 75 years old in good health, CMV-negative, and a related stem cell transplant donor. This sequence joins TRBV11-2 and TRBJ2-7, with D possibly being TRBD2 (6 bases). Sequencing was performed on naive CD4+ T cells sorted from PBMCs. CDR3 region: CASSLERTGAYEQYF. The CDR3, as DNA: TGTGCCAGCAGCTTAGAGCGGACGGGAGCCTACGAGCAGTACTTC.